A selection of T cell receptor beta chains follows, all from one sample in a study of T cell responses to AZD1222 COVID-19 vaccine. Using immunoSEQ multiplex PCR, the repertoire was profiled, and TCRdb retains in-frame clones only, with some absent. The data show 250,000 to 300,000 clones, with around 93% seen just once and 0.5% to 0.65% held by the top ten. Sequenced here: peripheral blood, sampled 28 days after the second AZD1222 dose. These receptors all come from an adult who received the AZD1222 COVID-19 vaccine. The conserved cysteine and the conserved F or W are not part of the CDR3 here.

j_call: TRBJ2-5
v_call: TRBV4-1
cdr3_aa: ASSRTSGGAGETQY

j_call: TRBJ2-7
v_call: TRBV27
cdr3_aa: ASSLSGLAGDYYEQY

j_call: TRBJ2-6
v_call: TRBV6-5
cdr3_aa: ASSSATVANVLT

j_call: TRBJ1-3
v_call: TRBV2
cdr3_aa: ASSGTGIPGNTIY

j_call: TRBJ1-5
v_call: TRBV2
cdr3_aa: ASTRGGSNQPQH

j_call: TRBJ1-1
v_call: TRBV5-6
cdr3_aa: ASSTPGQGNTEAF

j_call: TRBJ2-2
v_call: TRBV27
cdr3_aa: ASSLWTGKSGELF

j_call: TRBJ1-3
v_call: TRBV11-2
cdr3_aa: ASMTGTSGNTIY

j_call: TRBJ2-1
v_call: TRBV4-1
cdr3_aa: ASSQGGSGRPYRIYNEQF

j_call: TRBJ1-2
v_call: TRBV7-8
cdr3_aa: ASSPAYGYT

j_call: TRBJ2-5
v_call: TRBV28
cdr3_aa: ASSIGQGGQETQY

j_call: TRBJ1-1
v_call: TRBV2
cdr3_aa: ASSRTELNTEAF

j_call: TRBJ2-1
v_call: TRBV11-3
cdr3_aa: ASSLGHSSSEQF

j_call: TRBJ2-6
v_call: TRBV10-3
cdr3_aa: ATCPGVSSGANVLT

j_call: TRBJ2-7
v_call: TRBV28
cdr3_aa: ASSFGVSSYEQY

j_call: TRBJ1-6
v_call: TRBV5-4
cdr3_aa: ASSLQGVNSPLH

j_call: TRBJ1-1
v_call: TRBV2
cdr3_aa: ASNVQGNTEAF

j_call: TRBJ2-7
v_call: TRBV20-1
cdr3_aa: SASQGLSYEQY

j_call: TRBJ1-1
v_call: TRBV5-4
cdr3_aa: ASSLGARAEAF

j_call: TRBJ1-2
v_call: TRBV28
cdr3_aa: ASSWTDLYGYT

j_call: TRBJ2-5
v_call: TRBV7-8
cdr3_aa: ASSSGRGQETQY

j_call: TRBJ2-1
v_call: TRBV18
cdr3_aa: ASSPPSGLNEQF

j_call: TRBJ1-5
v_call: TRBV7-8
cdr3_aa: ASSATGLNQPQH

j_call: TRBJ2-7
v_call: TRBV1
cdr3_aa: TSSPPSREQY

j_call: TRBJ1-4
v_call: TRBV20-1
cdr3_aa: SAIDDSTTNEKLF

j_call: TRBJ1-1
v_call: TRBV28
cdr3_aa: ASRKVREYAEAF

j_call: TRBJ2-7
v_call: TRBV28
cdr3_aa: ASSSPAGGAYEQY

j_call: TRBJ1-1
v_call: TRBV12-5
cdr3_aa: ASGLVLRGGTSGAF

j_call: TRBJ2-7
v_call: TRBV12-3/TRBV12-4
cdr3_aa: ASTMRGEQY